What follows are 13 T cell receptor beta chains derived from one specimen sequenced in a study of blood T cell repertoires in COVID-19. TCRdb's table, derived via immunoSEQ multiplex PCR, lists solely in-frame clones and lacks some. The sample has over 200,000 clones, roughly 90% seen once; the top ten hold 1.9%. Material for sequencing was peripheral blood. Every receptor here comes from a man in his forties with active or convalescent COVID-19.

This chain uses TRBV5-6 with TRBJ2-7, with D unclear. Germline V gene data show CDR1 as SGHDT and CDR2 as YYEEEE. The length of the CDR3 is 11 residues. V lost 3 bases to trimming and J lost 5 bases, with 6 bases between them. This chain's CDR3 is CASSWLDEQYF. For the CDR3, the DNA is TGTGCCAGCAGCTGGCTCGACGAGCAGTACTTC. The variable domain in full, with the rest retrieved from reference TRBV5-6 and TRBJ2-7, is DAGVTQSPTHLIKTRGQQVTLRCSPKSGHDTVSWYQQALGQGPQFIFQYYEEEERQRGNFPDRFSGHQFPNYSSELNVNALLLGDSALYLCASSWLDEQYFGPGTRLTVT.

The V call is TRBV28, the J call TRBJ1-5, with D uncertain. The CDR3 is made up of 15 amino acids. V was trimmed by 3 bases and J by 2 bases, leaving 11 bases between them. In germline, CDR1 is MDHEN, CDR2 SYDVKM. CDR3 DNA: TGTGCCAGCAGTTTTCGTCTCCTAGGCAATCAGCCCCAGCATTTT. It translates to CASSFRLLGNQPQHF.

The chain combines TRBV5-8 with TRBJ2-7; 8 nucleotides align to TRBD1. J lost 3 bases, V lost 0 bases, and 5 bases had no gene match. Germline V gene sequence: CDR1 SGHTS, CDR2 YDEGEE. This CDR3 has 15 residues. The CDR3 nucleotides read TGTGCCAGCAGCTTGGGACAGGGGTGGGACTACGAGCAGTACTTC. Translated: CASSLGQGWDYEQYF. Using reference TRBV5-8 and TRBJ2-7 for the parts outside the CDR3, the full variable domain is EAGVTQSPTHLIKTRGQQATLRCSPISGHTSVYWYQQALGLGLQFLLWYDEGEERNRGNFPPRFSGRQFPNYSSELNVNALELEDSALYLCASSLGQGWDYEQYFGPGTRLTVT.

The genes are TRBV28 and TRBJ2-7, with a tentative D call TRBD2 (6 bases). V lost 6 bases, J lost 2 bases, and 17 bases lay in between. In germline, CDR1 is MDHEN, CDR2 SYDVKM. The CDR3 is 15 residues long. CDR3 in amino acids: CASRTLWGGTYEQYF. DNA for the CDR3: TGTGCCAGCAGGACGCTATGGGGCGGGACCTACGAGCAGTACTTC. The full variable domain, with the rest looked up from reference TRBV28 and TRBJ2-7, is DVKVTQSSRYLVKRTGEKVFLECVQDMDHENMFWYRQDPGLGLRLIYFSYDVKMKEKGDIPEGYSVSREKKERFSLILESASTNQTSMYLCASRTLWGGTYEQYFGPGTRLTVT.

The rearrangement uses TRBV28 and TRBJ2-3; TRBD2 agrees at 7 bases. The CDR3 consists of 16 residues. With V trimmed by 4 bases and J by 3 bases, 10 bases remained unmatched. CDR1 and CDR2 from the germline V gene are MDHEN and SYDVKM. This CDR3 is CASSSFRGRATDTQYF. The CDR3 nucleotides are TGTGCCAGCAGTTCGTTTCGCGGGAGAGCGACAGATACGCAGTATTTT.

The CDR3 region is CASSSKERVGYEQYF. DNA for the CDR3: TGTGCCAGTAGTTCAAAAGAGAGGGTTGGCTACGAGCAGTACTTC. The V call is TRBV19, the J call TRBJ2-7, with D perhaps TRBD2 (5 bases). Germline lookup yields CDR1 LNHDA and CDR2 SQIVND (reference sequence). Trimming took 5 bases from V and 3 from J, leaving 17 bases between them. This CDR3 comprises 15 residues.

This clone was recorded a few times. V is TRBV14 and J is TRBJ1-5; D remains unclear. This CDR3 contains 13 residues. Looked up from germline, CDR1 is SGHDN and CDR2 is FVKESK. V lost 4 bases and J 4 bases, leaving 8 bases between the germline ends. CDR3 in DNA: TGTGCCAGCAGCCTCTCTAGGAATCAGCCCCAGCATTTT. Residues: CASSLSRNQPQHF. Complete variable domain (other parts from reference TRBV14 and TRBJ1-5): EAGVTQFPSHSVIEKGQTVTLRCDPISGHDNLYWYRRVMGKEIKFLLHFVKESKQDESGMPNNRFLAERTGGTYSTLKVQPAELEDSGVYFCASSLSRNQPQHFGDGTRLSIL.

This chain uses TRBV19 with TRBJ1-5; TRBD1 matches at 7 bases. This CDR3 has 13 residues. The V gene's germline CDR1 is LNHDA and CDR2 SQIVND (reference sequence). V shed 6 bases, J shed 6 bases, and the junction held 5 bases outside the gene matches. CDR3 loop: CASRQGSAQPQHF. The CDR3 coding sequence is TGTGCCAGTAGACAGGGGTCCGCTCAGCCCCAGCATTTT.

V is TRBV5-6 and J is TRBJ1-1; TRBD1 agrees at 7 bases. With 4 bases clipped from V and 3 bases from J, the junction kept 6 bases outside the gene matches. This CDR3 spans 14 amino acids. CDR1 is SGHDT and CDR2 is YYEEEE in the germline V gene. The CDR3 region is CASSPTGSYTEAFF. In DNA form, the CDR3 reads TGTGCCAGCAGCCCGACAGGGTCATACACTGAAGCTTTCTTT. The variable domain in full, with the rest retrieved from reference TRBV5-6 and TRBJ1-1, is DAGVTQSPTHLIKTRGQQVTLRCSPKSGHDTVSWYQQALGQGPQFIFQYYEEEERQRGNFPDRFSGHQFPNYSSELNVNALLLGDSALYLCASSPTGSYTEAFFGQGTRLTVV.

The rearrangement links TRBV9 to TRBJ2-2, with 11 bases lining up with TRBD1. Per the germline V gene, CDR1 is SGDLS and CDR2 is YYNGEE. The junction had 2 bases not matched to a gene; V was cut back by 3 bases and J by 4 bases. The CDR3 has 15 residues. CDR3 nucleotide sequence: TGTGCCAGCAGCGCCGGGACAGGGGGCACCGGGGAGCTGTTTTTT. Translation: CASSAGTGGTGELFF.

This chain links TRBV28 with TRBJ1-1, with 7 nucleotides matching TRBD1. Germline V gene data show CDR1 as MDHEN and CDR2 as SYDVKM. Losses at the gene ends were 2 bases for V and 11 bases for J; bases not matched to a gene: 5. The CDR3 has 12 residues. The DNA for the CDR3 is TGTGCCAGCAGTTTAGAGGGGGCGCAGGCTTTCTTT. Translation gives CASSLEGAQAFF. The whole variable domain, filled in from reference TRBV28 and TRBJ1-1, reads DVKVTQSSRYLVKRTGEKVFLECVQDMDHENMFWYRQDPGLGLRLIYFSYDVKMKEKGDIPEGYSVSREKKERFSLILESASTNQTSMYLCASSLEGAQAFFGQGTRLTVV.

The chain combines TRBV27 with TRBJ1-3, with TRBD1 matching 7 bases. This CDR3 comprises 16 residues. The junction had 14 bases not matched to a gene; V was cut back by 5 bases and J by 7 bases. CDR1 MNHEY and CDR2 SMNVEV come from the germline V gene (reference sequence). The CDR3 DNA follows: TGTGCCAGCAGTCCACTGTACAGGGGACAACGCAACACCATATATTTT. Amino acids: CASSPLYRGQRNTIYF.

This clone appeared once. The chain joins TRBV10-3 to TRBJ2-7; TRBD1 matches at 9 bases. The J segment lost 5 bases and the V segment lost 2 bases, leaving 10 bases of the junction unmatched. The CDR3 loop spans 16 amino acids. Germline V gives CDR1 ENHRY, CDR2 SYGVKD. DNA of the CDR3: TGTGCCATCAGTGAGCAATCCCCACAGGGGGCCCACGAGCAGTACTTC. It yields the protein CAISEQSPQGAHEQYF.